This T cell receptor beta chain stems from a study of T cells in Graves' hyperthyroidism and ophthalmopathy. Looking at the study overall: Any treatment followed the collection of peripheral blood at initial diagnosis.

Uncontrolled infection, other autoimmune disease, pregnancy or lactation disqualified patients from enrolment. Clinical symptoms, serum thyroxine and TRAb, thyroid ultrasound and orbital computed tomography were used for the diagnoses. As concerns this clonotype: The antigen is unknown.

Amplification yielded TCR beta CDR3 regions, with RNA transcripts as the source. The TCR CDR3 was amplified in a first-round RT-PCR using the HTBI primer set. TCRdb itself ran the multiplex PCR reads through MiXCR, one entry per CDR3 protein. The sample has more than 350,000 distinct CDR3 sequences; about 15% are singletons. Germline-derived CDR1 and CDR2 are SGHRS and YFSETQ. The CDR3 extends over 19 amino acids. The V end lost 0 bases, the J end lost 0 bases, and 19 bases lay between the germline ends. Broader study findings: Ophthalmopathy, which appeared later, was predicted by the model a median approximately 6 months before onset.

This receptor was identified in a young woman with Graves' hyperthyroidism. The specimen sequenced was blood. J is TRBJ2-1 and V is TRBV5-1; D unresolved. The CDR3, as DNA: TGCGCCAGCAGCTTGGATAAACTCGTCGGCAGGCCCTCCTACAATGAGCAGTTCTTC. It translates to CASSLDKLVGRPSYNEQFF.